The 23 T cell receptor beta chains below all came from one sample that was sequenced in a study of T-cell reconstitution after alpha-beta-depleted transplantation in children. Preparing the TCRbeta library involved the use of unique molecular identifiers. Each CDR3 protein is one row after TCRdb ran MiXCR on the PCR reads. The table has roughly 490,000 distinct CDR3 sequences, 11% seen once. The sample here was PBMCs, mostly from graft donor cells, taken 180 days after TCRalphabeta/CD19-depleted stem cell transplant. These receptors were collected from a female patient aged 2-9 years who had a stem cell transplant for aplastic anemia, so the T cells may come from the graft donor.

The rearrangement joins TRBV11-3 to TRBJ2-1; D might be TRBD2 (5 bases). Trimming pared 1 base from V and 15 bases from J, leaving 13 bases between. The V gene's germline CDR1 is SGHNT and CDR2 YENEEA. CDR3 length: 12 residues. The DNA for the CDR3 is TGTGCCAGCAGCTTAGTGGCTAGCCAGGTGTTCTTC. Translated: CASSLVASQVFF.

The rearrangement links TRBV6-5 to TRBJ2-1; TRBD1 is a possible D gene (6 bases). Deletions cut 5 bases from V and 7 bases from J, with 15 bases between. The CDR3 has 14 residues. Germline V gives CDR1 MNHEY, CDR2 SVGAGI. CDR3 coding DNA: TGTGCCAGCAGTCACCACAGGGTGGATAATGAGCAGTTCTTC. Translation gives CASSHHRVDNEQFF.

The chain combines TRBV6-1 with TRBJ2-7; perhaps TRBD2 as D (5 bases). V lost 3 bases and J 6 bases, leaving 12 bases between the germline ends. The CDR3 spans 13 residues. Germline assignment: CDR1 MNHNS and CDR2 SASEGT. The CDR3 reads CASSDDFRGEQYF. CDR3 bases: TGTGCCAGCAGTGACGATTTCCGGGGCGAGCAGTACTTC.

This clonotype appeared a few times. The chain joins TRBV5-4 to TRBJ2-3; 10 nucleotides align to TRBD2. V shed 2 bases and J 2 bases; nucleotides not matched to a gene: 14. CDR3 length: 19 residues. Per germline, CDR1 SGHNT and CDR2 YYREEE (reference sequence). CDR3 region: CASSFDSGRGLRITDTQYF. The CDR3 bases are TGTGCCAGCAGCTTCGACAGCGGGAGGGGGCTTCGGATCACAGATACGCAGTATTTT.

This chain uses TRBV19 with TRBJ2-1; D possibly corresponds to TRBD2 (6 bases). With 5 bases removed from V and 4 bases from J, the gap between germline ends came to 15 bases. Germline lookup yields CDR1 LNHDA and CDR2 SQIVND (reference sequence). The CDR3 covers 15 residues. The CDR3, as DNA: TGTGCCAGTAGTCCGGACTACCCAAGTTACAATGAGCAGTTCTTC. Translated: CASSPDYPSYNEQFF.

There are a few counts of this clonotype. The V call is TRBV12-3 or TRBV12-4, the J call TRBJ2-1; no clear D gene. With 4 bases removed from V and 7 bases from J, the gap between germline ends came to 8 bases. The CDR3 loop spans 12 amino acids. The CDR3 here is CASSSKGNEQFF. The CDR3, as DNA: TGTGCCAGCAGTTCTAAAGGAAATGAGCAGTTCTTC.

This clonotype has only a few counts. The chain is built from TRBV12-3 or TRBV12-4 and TRBJ2-4, with D maybe TRBD2 (5 bases). The CDR3 totals 15 residues. The V and J ends lost 7 bases and 0 bases respectively, with 13 bases between them. CDR3 nucleotide sequence: TGTGCCAGCACCCCTCGGAGGATAGCCAAAAACATTCAGTACTTC. It yields the protein CASTPRRIAKNIQYF.

This clonotype was seen repeatedly, ten times or more. The genes are TRBV7-3 and TRBJ2-1, with D unresolved. The CDR3 is 15 amino acids. The V gene's germline CDR1 is SGHTA and CDR2 FQGTGA. Trimming left V 5 bases short and J 3 bases short, with 14 bases between. CDR3 in amino acids: CASSIRAAGYNEQFF. The CDR3 nucleotides are TGTGCCAGCAGCATCCGGGCGGCCGGCTACAATGAGCAGTTCTTC.

The chain uses TRBV4-3 and TRBJ2-2; no definite D call. Trimming removed 4 bases at V and 6 bases at J, with 30 bases between. Germline V CDR1 and CDR2: LGHNA, YSLEER. The CDR3 is 20 amino acids. DNA of the CDR3: TGCGCCAGCAGCCGCTACCTGGCCCTGAGGAACCTTCGGGTAGCCGGGGAGCTGTTTTTT. Protein sequence: CASSRYLALRNLRVAGELFF.

Comments on this clonotype: This may stem from a read error, because a much larger clone lies one nucleotide away. This chain links TRBV12-3 or TRBV12-4 with TRBJ2-1; D possibly matches TRBD1 or TRBD2 (5 bases each). CDR3 length: 12 residues. CDR3 bases: TGTGCCAGCAGGGGACCCTACAATGAGCAGATCTTC. Encoded protein: CASRGPYNEQIF.

The genes are TRBV20-1 and TRBJ1-1; D unresolved. The V and J ends lost 2 bases and 3 bases respectively, with 7 bases between them. The CDR3 extends over 12 amino acids. Germline lookup yields CDR1 DFQATT and CDR2 SNEGSKA (reference sequence). CDR3 DNA: TGCAGTGCTAGACGAATGTACACTGAAGCTTTCTTT. Translated, it gives CSARRMYTEAFF.

The V and J genes are TRBV6-5 and TRBJ2-2; 12 nucleotides agree with TRBD2. Germline V gene data show CDR1 as MNHEY and CDR2 as SVGAGI. The CDR3 has 16 residues. V shed 0 bases, J shed 8 bases, and the junction held 4 bases outside the gene matches. The CDR3 bases are TGTGCCAGCAGTTACTCGGCTAGCGGGAGGGGGGGGGAGCTGTTTTTT. It specifies CASSYSASGRGGELFF.

The genes are TRBV7-9 and TRBJ2-1, with 7 nucleotides matching TRBD2. V was pared by 4 bases and J by 9 bases, with 12 bases of the junction left unmatched. This CDR3 is built from 15 residues. Germline CDR1 and CDR2: SEHNR and FQNEAQ (reference sequence). The DNA for the CDR3 is TGTGCCAGCAGCTCCCTGAGGGAGGGCCCCCTTGAGCAGTTCTTC. It specifies CASSSLREGPLEQFF. The full variable domain, completed using reference TRBV7-9 and TRBJ2-1, is DTGVSQNPRHKITKRGQNVTFRCDPISEHNRLYWYRQTLGQGPEFLTYFQNEAQLEKSRLLSDRFSAERPKGSFSTLEIQRTEQGDSAMYLCASSSLREGPLEQFFGPGTRLTVL.

This clonotype came up many times. The gene calls are TRBV12-3 or TRBV12-4 and TRBJ1-1; TRBD1 agrees at 8 bases. V was clipped by 6 bases and J by 6 bases; unmatched bases: 9. The CDR3 covers 14 residues. The CDR3 here is CASSPRQGFAEAFF. CDR3 DNA sequence: TGTGCCAGCAGCCCACGACAGGGGTTCGCTGAAGCTTTCTTT.

This clonotype was observed a handful of times. The V gene is TRBV6-2 or TRBV6-3, the J gene TRBJ1-5, with D possibly TRBD1 on 6 matching bases. The V end was cut by 0 bases, the J end by 5 bases, with 17 bases between. The CDR3 is 17 amino acids. Per the germline V gene, CDR1 is MNHEY and CDR2 is SVGEGT. CDR3 loop: CASSYSFGTKFDQPQHF. CDR3 nucleotide sequence: TGTGCCAGCAGTTACTCTTTTGGGACAAAGTTCGATCAGCCCCAGCATTTT.

This clonotype was counted only a few times. A read error is likely, as this CDR3 ends without the conserved phenylalanine or tryptophan. The rearrangement uses TRBV11-2 and TRBJ2-3; D is uncertain. The V and J ends lost 4 bases and 2 bases respectively, with 7 bases between them. Germline assignment: CDR1 SGHAT and CDR2 FQNNGV. This CDR3 region has 13 residues. The DNA of the CDR3 is TGTGCCAGCAGCTCGTACGCCACAGATACGCAGTATTCT. Translation gives CASSSYATDTQYS.

This chain uses TRBV12-3 or TRBV12-4 with TRBJ1-1; weak D call: TRBD1 (5 bases). The CDR3 consists of 16 residues. Trimming pared 7 bases from V and 1 base from J, leaving 19 bases between. The CDR3 reads CASITGGSRANTEAFF. For the CDR3, the DNA is TGTGCCAGCATCACCGGGGGGTCACGGGCGAACACTGAAGCTTTCTTT.

The chain links TRBV7-3 to TRBJ2-1; D possibly uses TRBD1 or TRBD2 (5 bases each). Trimming removed 2 bases from V and 4 bases from J, with 18 bases in between. CDR1 is SGHTA and CDR2 is FQGTGA in the germline V gene. The CDR3 has 17 residues. As DNA, the CDR3 is TGTGCCAGCAGCTTACGGGCAATAGAGGGGCCATACAATGAGCAGTTCTTC. It encodes CASSLRAIEGPYNEQFF.

This chain connects TRBV21-1 to TRBJ2-7. TRBV21-1 is a listed pseudogene. The CDR3 is 12 amino acids. The CDR3: CASSDGAYEQYV. In nucleotides, the CDR3 is TGTGCCAGCAGCGACGGAGCTTACGAGCAGTACGTC.

The V gene is TRBV15, the J gene TRBJ2-2; 10 bases agree with TRBD2. Germline V gives CDR1 LNHNV, CDR2 YYDKDF (reference sequence). V was clipped by 3 bases and J by 0 bases; unmatched bases: 7. The CDR3 sequence is 18 residues long. The CDR3: CATSRKLTSGANTGELFF. The CDR3 coding sequence is TGTGCCACCAGCAGGAAACTAACTAGCGGGGCGAACACCGGGGAGCTGTTTTTT.

The table lists this clonotype with many counts. V gene TRBV10-3 combines with J gene TRBJ2-5; D unresolved. The V gene lost 6 bases and the J gene lost 5 bases, with 7 bases spanning the gap. The CDR3 consists of 11 residues. Germline lookup yields CDR1 ENHRY and CDR2 SYGVKD. The CDR3 DNA is TGTGCCATCAGGGTTGGGGAGACCCAGTACTTC. Protein sequence: CAIRVGETQYF.

This clonotype was seen many times. The chain carries TRBV7-2 and TRBJ1-3; 7 positions agree with TRBD1. The J segment lost 0 bases and the V segment lost 5 bases, leaving 4 bases of the junction unmatched. Germline CDR1 reads SGHTA; CDR2 reads FQGNSA. This CDR3 spans 15 amino acids. This chain's CDR3 is CASSVTGVSGNTIYF. For the CDR3, the DNA is TGTGCCAGCAGCGTCACAGGGGTCTCTGGAAACACCATATATTTT.

J is TRBJ2-1 and V is TRBV25-1, with unresolved D. The CDR3 extends over 16 amino acids. V shed 2 bases and J shed 3 bases, with 14 bases lying between them. Germline V gene data show CDR1 as MGHDK and CDR2 as SYGVNS. In DNA form, the CDR3 reads TGTGCCAGCAGTGAAGATCCCTCGAATAACTACAATGAGCAGTTCTTC. This translates into CASSEDPSNNYNEQFF. Full variable domain (missing parts from reference TRBV25-1 and TRBJ2-1): EADIYQTPRYLVIGTGKKITLECSQTMGHDKMYWYQQDPGMELHLIHYSYGVNSTEKGDLSSESTVSRIRTEHFPLTLESARPSHTSQYLCASSEDPSNNYNEQFFGPGTRLTVL.